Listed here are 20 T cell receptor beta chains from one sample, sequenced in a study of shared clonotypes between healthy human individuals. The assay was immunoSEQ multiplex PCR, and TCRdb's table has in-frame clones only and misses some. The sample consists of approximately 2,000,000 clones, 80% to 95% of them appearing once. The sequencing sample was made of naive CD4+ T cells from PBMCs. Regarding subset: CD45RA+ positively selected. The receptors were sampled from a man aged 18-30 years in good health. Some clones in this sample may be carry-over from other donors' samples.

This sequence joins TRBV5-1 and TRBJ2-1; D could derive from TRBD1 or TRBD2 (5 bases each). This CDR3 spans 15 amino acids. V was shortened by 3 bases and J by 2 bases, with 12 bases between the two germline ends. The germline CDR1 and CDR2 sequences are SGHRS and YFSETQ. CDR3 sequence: CASSSGTPTYNEQFF. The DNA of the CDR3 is TGCGCCAGCAGCTCCGGGACCCCGACCTACAATGAGCAGTTCTTC.

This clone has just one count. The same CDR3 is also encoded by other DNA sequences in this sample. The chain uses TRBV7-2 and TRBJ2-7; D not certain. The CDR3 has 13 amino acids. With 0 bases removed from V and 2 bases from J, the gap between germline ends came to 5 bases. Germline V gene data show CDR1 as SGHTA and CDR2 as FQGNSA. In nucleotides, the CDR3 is TGTGCCAGCAGCTTAGCGGGCCCCTACGAGCAGTACTTC. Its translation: CASSLAGPYEQYF.

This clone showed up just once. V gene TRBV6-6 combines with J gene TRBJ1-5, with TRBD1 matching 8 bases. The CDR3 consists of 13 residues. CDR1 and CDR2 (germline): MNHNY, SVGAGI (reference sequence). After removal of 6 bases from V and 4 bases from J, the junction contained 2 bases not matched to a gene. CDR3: CASRRQGNQPQHF. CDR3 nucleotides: TGTGCCAGCAGGAGACAGGGGAATCAGCCCCAGCATTTT.

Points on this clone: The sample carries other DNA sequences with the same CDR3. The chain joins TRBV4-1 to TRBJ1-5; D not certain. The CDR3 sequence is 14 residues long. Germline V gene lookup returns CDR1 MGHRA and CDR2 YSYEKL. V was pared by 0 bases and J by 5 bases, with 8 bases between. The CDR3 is CASSQDGRDQPQHF. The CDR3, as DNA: TGCGCCAGCAGCCAAGATGGGAGGGATCAGCCCCAGCATTTT.

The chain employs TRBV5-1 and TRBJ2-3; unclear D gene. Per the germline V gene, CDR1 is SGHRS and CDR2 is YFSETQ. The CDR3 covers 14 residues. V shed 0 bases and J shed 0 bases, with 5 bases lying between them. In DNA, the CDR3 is TGCGCCAGCAGCTTGGACATCAGCACAGATACGCAGTATTTT. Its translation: CASSLDISTDTQYF. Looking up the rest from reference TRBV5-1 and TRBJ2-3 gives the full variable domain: KAGVTQTPRYLIKTRGQQVTLSCSPISGHRSVSWYQQTPGQGLQFLFEYFSETQRNKGNFPGRFSGRQFSNSRSEMNVSTLELGDSALYLCASSLDISTDTQYFGPGTRLTVL.

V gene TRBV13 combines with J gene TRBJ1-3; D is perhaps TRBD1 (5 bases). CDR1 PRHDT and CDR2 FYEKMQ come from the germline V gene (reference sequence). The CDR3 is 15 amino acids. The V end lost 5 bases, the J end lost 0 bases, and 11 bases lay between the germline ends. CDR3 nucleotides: TGTGCCAGCAGCCCCGACAGAGGCTCTGGAAACACCATATATTTT. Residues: CASSPDRGSGNTIYF. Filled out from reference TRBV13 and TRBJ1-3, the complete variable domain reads AAGVIQSPRHLIKEKRETATLKCYPIPRHDTVYWYQQGPGQDPQFLISFYEKMQSDKGSIPDRFSAQQFSDYHSELNMSSLELGDSALYFCASSPDRGSGNTIYFGEGSWLTVV.

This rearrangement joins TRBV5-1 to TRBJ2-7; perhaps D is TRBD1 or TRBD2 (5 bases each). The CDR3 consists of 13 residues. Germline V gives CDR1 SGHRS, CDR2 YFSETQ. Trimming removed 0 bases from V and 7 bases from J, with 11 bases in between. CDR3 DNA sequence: TGCGCCAGCAGCTTGGGTGGGACGAGGGAGCAGTACTTC. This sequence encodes CASSLGGTREQYF.

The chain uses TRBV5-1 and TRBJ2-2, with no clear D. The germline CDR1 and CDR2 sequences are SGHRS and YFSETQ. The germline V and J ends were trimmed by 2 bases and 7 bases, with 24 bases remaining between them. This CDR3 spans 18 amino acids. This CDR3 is CASSFFPRLGSISGELFF. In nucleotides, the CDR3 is TGCGCCAGCAGCTTTTTCCCCCGACTGGGAAGTATCAGCGGGGAGCTGTTTTTT.

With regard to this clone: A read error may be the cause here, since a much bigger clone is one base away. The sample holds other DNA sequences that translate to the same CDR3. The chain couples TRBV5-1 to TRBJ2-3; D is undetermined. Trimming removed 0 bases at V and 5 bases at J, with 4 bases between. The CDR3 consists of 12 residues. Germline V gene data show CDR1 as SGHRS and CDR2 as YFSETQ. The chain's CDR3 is CASSLEVDTQYF. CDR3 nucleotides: TGCGCCAGCAGCTTGGAGGTAGATACGCAGTATTTT.

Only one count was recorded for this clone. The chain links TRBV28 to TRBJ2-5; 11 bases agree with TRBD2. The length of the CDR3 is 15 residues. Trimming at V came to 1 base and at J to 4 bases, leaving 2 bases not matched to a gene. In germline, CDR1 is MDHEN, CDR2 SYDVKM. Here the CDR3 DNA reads TGTGCCAGCAGTTTATTTAGCGGGGGGGCAGAGACCCAGTACTTC. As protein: CASSLFSGGAETQYF. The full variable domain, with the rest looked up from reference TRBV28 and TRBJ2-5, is DVKVTQSSRYLVKRTGEKVFLECVQDMDHENMFWYRQDPGLGLRLIYFSYDVKMKEKGDIPEGYSVSREKKERFSLILESASTNQTSMYLCASSLFSGGAETQYFGPGTRLLVL.

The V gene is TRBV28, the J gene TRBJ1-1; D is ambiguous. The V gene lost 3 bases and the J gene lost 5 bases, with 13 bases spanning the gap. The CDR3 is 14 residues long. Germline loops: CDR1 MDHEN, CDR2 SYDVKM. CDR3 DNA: TGTGCCAGCAGTTTGAGGTCCCGTGGAACTGAAGCTTTCTTT. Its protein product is CASSLRSRGTEAFF.

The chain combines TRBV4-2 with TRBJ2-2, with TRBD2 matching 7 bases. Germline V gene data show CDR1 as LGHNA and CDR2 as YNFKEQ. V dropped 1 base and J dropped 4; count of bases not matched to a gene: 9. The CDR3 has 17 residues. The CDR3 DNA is TGTGCCAGCAGCCAAGGGGGGTGGAGCGGGGTCACCGGGGAGCTGTTTTTT. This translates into CASSQGGWSGVTGELFF.

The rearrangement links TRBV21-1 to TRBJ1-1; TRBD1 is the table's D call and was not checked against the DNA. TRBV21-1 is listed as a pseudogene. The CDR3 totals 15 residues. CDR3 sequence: CASSLTGGRATEAFF. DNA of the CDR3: TGTGCCAGCTCTTTAACAGGGGGCAGGGCCACTGAAGCTTTCTTT.

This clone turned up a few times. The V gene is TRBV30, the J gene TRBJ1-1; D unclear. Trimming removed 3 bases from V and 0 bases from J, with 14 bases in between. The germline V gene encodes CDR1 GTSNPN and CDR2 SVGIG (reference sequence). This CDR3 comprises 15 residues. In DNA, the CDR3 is TGTGCCTGGAGCCCCCTGAGGGATCTGAACACTGAAGCTTTCTTT. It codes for CAWSPLRDLNTEAFF.

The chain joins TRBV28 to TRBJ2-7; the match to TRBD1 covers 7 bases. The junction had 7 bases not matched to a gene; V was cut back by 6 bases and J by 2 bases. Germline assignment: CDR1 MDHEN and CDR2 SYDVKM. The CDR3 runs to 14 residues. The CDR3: CASRGDSLTYEQYF. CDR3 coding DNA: TGTGCCAGCAGAGGGGACAGTCTCACCTACGAGCAGTACTTC. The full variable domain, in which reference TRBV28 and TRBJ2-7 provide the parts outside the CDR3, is DVKVTQSSRYLVKRTGEKVFLECVQDMDHENMFWYRQDPGLGLRLIYFSYDVKMKEKGDIPEGYSVSREKKERFSLILESASTNQTSMYLCASRGDSLTYEQYFGPGTRLTVT.

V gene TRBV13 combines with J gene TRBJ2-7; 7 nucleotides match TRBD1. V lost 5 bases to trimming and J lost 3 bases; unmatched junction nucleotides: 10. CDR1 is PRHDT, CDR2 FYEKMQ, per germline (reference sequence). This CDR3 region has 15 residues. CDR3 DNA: TGTGCCAGCAGCCCCCGACAGGGTATCGGCTACGAGCAGTACTTC. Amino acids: CASSPRQGIGYEQYF.

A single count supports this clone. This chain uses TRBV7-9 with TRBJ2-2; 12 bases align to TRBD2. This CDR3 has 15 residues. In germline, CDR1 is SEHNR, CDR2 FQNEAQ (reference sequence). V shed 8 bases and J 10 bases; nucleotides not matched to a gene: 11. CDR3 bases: TGTGCCAGCGCTTTCCGACTAGCGGGAGCGCCGGAGCTGTTTTTT. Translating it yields CASAFRLAGAPELFF.

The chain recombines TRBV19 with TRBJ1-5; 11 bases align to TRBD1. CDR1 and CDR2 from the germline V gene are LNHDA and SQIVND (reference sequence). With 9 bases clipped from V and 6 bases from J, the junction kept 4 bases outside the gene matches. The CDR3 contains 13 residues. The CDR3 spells CASGDRGGQPQHF. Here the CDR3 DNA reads TGTGCCAGCGGGGACAGGGGGGGTCAGCCCCAGCATTTT.

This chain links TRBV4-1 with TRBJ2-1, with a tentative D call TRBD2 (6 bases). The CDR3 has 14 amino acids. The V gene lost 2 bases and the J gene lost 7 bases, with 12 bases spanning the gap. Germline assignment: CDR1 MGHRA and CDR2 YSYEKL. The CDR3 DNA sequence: TGCGCCAGCAGCCAACCAGGGACTCGGAATGAGCAGTTCTTC. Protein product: CASSQPGTRNEQFF.

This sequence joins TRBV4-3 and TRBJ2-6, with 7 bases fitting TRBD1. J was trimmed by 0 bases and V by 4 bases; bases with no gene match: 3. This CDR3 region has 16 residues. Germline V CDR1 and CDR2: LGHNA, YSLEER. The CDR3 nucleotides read TGCGCCAGCAGCCCCGGGACAGTCTCTGGGGCCAACGTCCTGACTTTC. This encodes CASSPGTVSGANVLTF.